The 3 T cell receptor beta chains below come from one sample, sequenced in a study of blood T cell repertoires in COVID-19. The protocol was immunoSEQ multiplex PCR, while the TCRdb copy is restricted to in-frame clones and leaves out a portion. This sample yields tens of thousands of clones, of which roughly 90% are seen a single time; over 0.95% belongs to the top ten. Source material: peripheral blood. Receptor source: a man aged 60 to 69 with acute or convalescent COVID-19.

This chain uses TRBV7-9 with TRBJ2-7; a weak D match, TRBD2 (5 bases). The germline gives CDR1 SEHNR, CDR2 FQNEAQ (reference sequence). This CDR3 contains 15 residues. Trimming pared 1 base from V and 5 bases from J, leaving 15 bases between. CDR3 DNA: TGTGCCAGCAGCTTAGTGAGAGGGATAAGCGACGAGCAGTACTTC. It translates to CASSLVRGISDEQYF.

The CDR3 nucleotides read TGTGCCAGCAGTGAAGCTTCGACAGGGTACAATGAGCAGTTCTTC. Amino acids: CASSEASTGYNEQFF. The chain links TRBV6-1 to TRBJ2-1; 7 bases agree with TRBD1. Losses at the gene ends were 0 bases for V and 4 bases for J; bases not matched to a gene: 3. The CDR3 is made up of 15 amino acids. Per germline, CDR1 MNHNS and CDR2 SASEGT.

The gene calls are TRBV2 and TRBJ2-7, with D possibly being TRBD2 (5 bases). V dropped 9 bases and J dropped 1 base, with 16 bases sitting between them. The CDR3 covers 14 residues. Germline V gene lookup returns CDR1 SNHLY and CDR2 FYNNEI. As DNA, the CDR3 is TGTGCCAGTTTAAGACAAGCGGCATCCTACGAGCAGTACTTC. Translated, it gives CASLRQAASYEQYF.